One and the same sample provided the 4 T cell receptor beta chains below, sequenced in a study of T cell repertoires in ileal Crohn's disease. Sequenced by immunoSEQ multiplex PCR; TCRdb stores in-frame clones only, minus some. Of roughly 13,000 clones listed, under 80% are singletons. Sequencing used ileal tissue. These receptors were collected from an adult with Crohn's disease.

This sequence joins TRBV5-1 and TRBJ2-2; the D is unclear. The CDR3 spans 13 residues. Germline V gives CDR1 SGHRS, CDR2 YFSETQ. V was clipped by 1 base and J by 6 bases, with 7 bases between them. CDR3 sequence (DNA): TGCGCCAGCAGCTTGCCAGGATCCGGGGAGCTGTTTTTT. The encoded protein is CASSLPGSGELFF.

In this sample, this clone turned up a few times. The chain couples TRBV29-1 to TRBJ2-1; 8 bases match TRBD2. This CDR3 region has 14 residues. Germline V gene data show CDR1 as SQVTM and CDR2 as ANQGSEA. J gave up 4 bases and V 4 bases, and 6 bases lay outside the gene matches. DNA of the CDR3: TGCAGCGTTGGGGGGGCGGGGGGATACAATGAGCAGTTCTTC. Translating gives CSVGGAGGYNEQFF.

V is TRBV5-1 and J is TRBJ2-7; 9 bases align to TRBD1. In germline, CDR1 is SGHRS, CDR2 YFSETQ. Losses at the gene ends were 0 bases for V and 5 bases for J; bases not matched to a gene: 6. The CDR3 has 15 amino acids. The CDR3 DNA is TGCGCCAGCAGCTTGGGGGACAGGGCGGCGCACGAGCAGTACTTC. Encoded protein: CASSLGDRAAHEQYF.

This clone was seen a handful of times. The rearrangement uses TRBV7-9 and TRBJ2-5; 8 bases are shared with TRBD2. CDR3 length equals 15 residues. Germline V gene data show CDR1 as SEHNR and CDR2 as FQNEAQ (reference sequence). V shed 1 base and J 2 bases; nucleotides not matched to a gene: 3. The CDR3 nucleotides read TGTGCCAGCAGCTTAGTGTTAGCGGGGCAAGAGACCCAGTACTTC. It is translated as CASSLVLAGQETQYF.